The T cell receptor beta chain under discussion was sequenced for a study of cytotoxic CD8 clonotypes in ibrutinib-treated CLL (dated by TCRdb to the early 2020s). Looking at the study overall: The cohort was composed of under 12 relapsed/refractory and around 14 treatment-naive patients; IGHV unmutated status was identified in roughly 17 patients. Responses were partial in around 25 patients and complete in 2; after median around 68 months follow-up, around 15 stayed in remission and about 12 progressed. On average, each sample yielded approximately 250,000 productive templates and tens of thousands of productive rearrangements. Every remission and progressive disease sample was obtained while ibrutinib was still being received by the patients. Cryopreserved peripheral blood mononuclear cells were collected at three points: before therapy, at response, and at either sustained remission or disease progression. Samples at response were collected after a median of about 11 months of treatment, with a range of about 6 to 36 months. Of the roughly 81 people in the trial, around 26 had longitudinal samples available.

On a MiSeq, deep resolution sequencing aimed for a depth between 1 in 1 million and 1 in 200,000 T cells, with each clonotype covered 10x on average. TCR beta libraries were generated with the immunoSEQ hsTCRB Kit. On the study's bioinformatics: Data were analyzed with ImmunoSEQ Data Assistant and ImmunoSEQ Analyzer, with V, D and J genes assigned per IMGT definitions. Clonality was computed as one minus normalized Shannon entropy of productive rearrangement frequencies, ranging from 0 to 1. Public clonotype analysis was restricted to overrepresented clonotypes comprising at least 0.05% of each patient's repertoire. About twelve age-matched healthy donor repertoires from immuneACCESS were used as controls for clonality. TCRdb provides this immuneACCESS table in a form limited to in-frame rearrangements. Some clones are lacking; in checked studies, under half of them reflect an unresolved V gene, and why the rest are absent is not known. V and J calls and clone size come straight from that table; D and trimming were deduced from the DNA. For this sample the table gives around 330,000 clones, of which under 70% were detected only once. Roughly 6% of the sample goes to the ten largest clones.

V lost 2 bases and J lost 6 bases; the stretch between them is 8 bases long. The germline V gene (reference sequence) sets CDR1 to MNHEY and CDR2 to SMNVEV. The CDR3 spans 14 residues, from the cysteine through the phenylalanine. Only the CDR3 DNA is retained, 42 bases long and in frame from the first base. For TCR beta library preparation, 1.5 to 2 micrograms of genomic DNA were isolated from cryopreserved PBMCs. Longitudinal blood samples from CLL patients receiving ibrutinib monotherapy were subjected to high-throughput TCR beta sequencing. Patients were enrolled in a phase 2 open-label single-center ibrutinib monotherapy trial. Overall study outcomes, separate from this receptor: Public clonotypes were rare and either shrank or stayed stable during treatment, and the rise in clonality at ibrutinib response reflected expansion of private clonotypes. An increase in clonality was observed at ibrutinib response, with clonality remaining stable during sustained remission and falling back toward baseline at progression. At baseline, clonality was higher than in age-matched healthy donors and showed a strong correlation with circulating CD8+ T-cell counts. Sampling times were not matched between patients in sustained remission and patients whose disease was progressing, and lymph node repertoires were not examined.

Concerning this clone itself: Its recognized antigen is unknown. No base quality information exists; no much larger clone differs at one position.

This TCR was sampled from a human donor with chronic lymphocytic leukemia. This chain joins TRBV27 to TRBJ1-6, with TRBD1 as a weak D call on 5 bases. The source material was PBMCs, sampled after 36 months of ibrutinib treatment. The DNA sequence follows: TGTGCCAGCAGTTTACAGGGCGGTAATTCACCCCTCCACTTT. Translation gives CASSLQGGNSPLHF.